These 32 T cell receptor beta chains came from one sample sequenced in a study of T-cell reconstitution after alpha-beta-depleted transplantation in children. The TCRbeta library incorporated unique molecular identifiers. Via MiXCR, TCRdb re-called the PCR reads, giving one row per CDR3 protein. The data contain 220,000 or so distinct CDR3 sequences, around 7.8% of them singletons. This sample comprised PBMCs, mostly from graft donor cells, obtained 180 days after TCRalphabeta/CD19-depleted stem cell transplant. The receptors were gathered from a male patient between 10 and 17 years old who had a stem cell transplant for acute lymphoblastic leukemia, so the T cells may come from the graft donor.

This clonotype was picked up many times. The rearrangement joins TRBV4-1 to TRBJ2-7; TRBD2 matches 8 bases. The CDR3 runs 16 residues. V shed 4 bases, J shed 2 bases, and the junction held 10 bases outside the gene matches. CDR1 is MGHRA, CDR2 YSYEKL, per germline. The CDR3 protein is CASSPGLAAITYEQYF. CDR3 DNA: TGCGCCAGCAGCCCCGGACTAGCCGCCATCACCTACGAGCAGTACTTC.

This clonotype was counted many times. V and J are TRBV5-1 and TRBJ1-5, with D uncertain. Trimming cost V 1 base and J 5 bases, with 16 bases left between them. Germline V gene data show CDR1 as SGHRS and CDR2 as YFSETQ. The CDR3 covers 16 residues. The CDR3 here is CASSLNGMGGYQPQHF. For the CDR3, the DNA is TGCGCCAGCAGCTTGAACGGAATGGGCGGTTATCAGCCCCAGCATTTT.

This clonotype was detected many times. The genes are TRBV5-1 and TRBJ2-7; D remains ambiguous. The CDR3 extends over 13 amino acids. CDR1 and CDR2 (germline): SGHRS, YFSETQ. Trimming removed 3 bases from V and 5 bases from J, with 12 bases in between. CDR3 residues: CASSSTLGDEQYF. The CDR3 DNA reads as TGCGCCAGCAGCTCTACCTTGGGCGACGAGCAGTACTTC.

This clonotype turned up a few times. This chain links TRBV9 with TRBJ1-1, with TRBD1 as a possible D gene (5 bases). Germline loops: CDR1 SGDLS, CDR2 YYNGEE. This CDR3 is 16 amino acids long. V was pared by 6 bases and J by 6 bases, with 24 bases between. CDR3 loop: CASNQFRGGGSPEAFF. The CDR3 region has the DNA TGTGCCAGCAACCAGTTCCGGGGGGGAGGCTCACCTGAAGCTTTCTTT.

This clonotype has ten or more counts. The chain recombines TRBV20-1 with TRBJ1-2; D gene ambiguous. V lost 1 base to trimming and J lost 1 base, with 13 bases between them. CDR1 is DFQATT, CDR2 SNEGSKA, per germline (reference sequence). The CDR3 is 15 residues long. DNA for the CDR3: TGCAGTGCTAGAGGGCCGGGTACAGTTAACTATGGCTACACCTTC. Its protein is CSARGPGTVNYGYTF.

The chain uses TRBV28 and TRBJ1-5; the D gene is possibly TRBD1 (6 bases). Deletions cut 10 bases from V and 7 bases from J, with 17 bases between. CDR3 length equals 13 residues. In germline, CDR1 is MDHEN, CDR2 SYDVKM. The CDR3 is CATRRGIGQPQHF. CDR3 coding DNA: TGTGCCACCAGAAGGGGGATAGGACAGCCCCAGCATTTT.

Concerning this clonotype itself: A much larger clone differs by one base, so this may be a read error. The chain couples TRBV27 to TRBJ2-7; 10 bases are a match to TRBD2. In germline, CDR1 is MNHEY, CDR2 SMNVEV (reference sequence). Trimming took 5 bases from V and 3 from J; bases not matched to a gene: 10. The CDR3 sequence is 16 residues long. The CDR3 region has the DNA TGTGCCAGCAGTCCAGGCGGACTAGCGGCAGTCTACGAGCAGTACTTC. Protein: CASSPGGLAAVYEQYF.

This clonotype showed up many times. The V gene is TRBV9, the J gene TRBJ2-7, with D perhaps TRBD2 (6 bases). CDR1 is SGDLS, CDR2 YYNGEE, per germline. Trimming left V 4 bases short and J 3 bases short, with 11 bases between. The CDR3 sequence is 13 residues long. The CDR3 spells CASSSAGGYEQYF. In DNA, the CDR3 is TGTGCCAGCAGCAGCGCCGGGGGCTACGAGCAGTACTTC.

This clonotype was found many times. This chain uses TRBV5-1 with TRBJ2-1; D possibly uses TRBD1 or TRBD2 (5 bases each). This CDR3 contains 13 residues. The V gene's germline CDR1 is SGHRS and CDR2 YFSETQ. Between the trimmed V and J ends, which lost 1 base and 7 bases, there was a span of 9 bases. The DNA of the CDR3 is TGCGCCAGCAGCTTGAACTGGGGGAATGAGCAGTTCTTC. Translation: CASSLNWGNEQFF. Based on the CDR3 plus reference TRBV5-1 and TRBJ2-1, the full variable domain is KAGVTQTPRYLIKTRGQQVTLSCSPISGHRSVSWYQQTPGQGLQFLFEYFSETQRNKGNFPGRFSGRQFSNSRSEMNVSTLELGDSALYLCASSLNWGNEQFFGPGTRLTVL.

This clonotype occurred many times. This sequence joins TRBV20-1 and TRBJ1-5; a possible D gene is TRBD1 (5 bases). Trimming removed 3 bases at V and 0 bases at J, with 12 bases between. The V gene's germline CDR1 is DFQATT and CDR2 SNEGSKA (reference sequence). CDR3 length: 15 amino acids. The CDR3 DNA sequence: TGCAGTGCTAGTCTAGGGGCTCGTAGCAATCAGCCCCAGCATTTT. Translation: CSASLGARSNQPQHF.

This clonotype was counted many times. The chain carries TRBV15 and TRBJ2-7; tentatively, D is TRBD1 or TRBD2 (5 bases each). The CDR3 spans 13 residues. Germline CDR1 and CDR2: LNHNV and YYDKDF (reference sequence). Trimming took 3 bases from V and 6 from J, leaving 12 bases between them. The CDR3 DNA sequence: TGTGCCACCAGCAGTAAGAGAGGGGCCGAGCAGTACTTC. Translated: CATSSKRGAEQYF.

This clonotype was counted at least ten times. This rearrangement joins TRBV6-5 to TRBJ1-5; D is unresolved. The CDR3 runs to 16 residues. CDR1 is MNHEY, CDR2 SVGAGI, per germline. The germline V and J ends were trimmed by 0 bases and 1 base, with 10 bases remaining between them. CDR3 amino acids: CASSYSGGRSNQPQHF. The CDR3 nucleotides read TGTGCCAGCAGTTACTCGGGAGGGAGGAGCAATCAGCCCCAGCATTTT.

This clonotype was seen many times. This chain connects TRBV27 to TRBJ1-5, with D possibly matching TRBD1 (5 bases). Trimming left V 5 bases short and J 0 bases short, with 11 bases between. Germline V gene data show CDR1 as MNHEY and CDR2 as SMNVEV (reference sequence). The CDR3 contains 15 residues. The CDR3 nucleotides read TGTGCCAGCAGTCCGGGACGGTATAGCAATCAGCCCCAGCATTTT. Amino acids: CASSPGRYSNQPQHF.

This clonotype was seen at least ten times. CDR3 DNA: TGTGCCAGCAGTTACTTCGGGAGTCGCGTCTCTGGAAACACCATATATTTT. It codes for CASSYFGSRVSGNTIYF. The chain carries TRBV6-5 and TRBJ1-3; D remains unclear. The germline CDR1 and CDR2 sequences are MNHEY and SVGAGI. The CDR3 has 17 residues. With 1 base removed from V and 0 bases from J, the gap between germline ends came to 13 bases.

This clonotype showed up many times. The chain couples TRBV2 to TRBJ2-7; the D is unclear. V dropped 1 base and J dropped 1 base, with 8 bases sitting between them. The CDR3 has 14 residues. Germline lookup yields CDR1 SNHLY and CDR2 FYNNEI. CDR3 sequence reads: CASSEDGQSYEQYF. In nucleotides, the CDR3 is TGTGCCAGCAGTGAAGACGGTCAGTCCTACGAGCAGTACTTC.

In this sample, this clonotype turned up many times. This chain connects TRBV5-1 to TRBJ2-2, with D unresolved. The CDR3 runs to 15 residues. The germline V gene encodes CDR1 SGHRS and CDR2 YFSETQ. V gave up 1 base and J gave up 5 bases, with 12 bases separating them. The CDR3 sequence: CASSLLPGDTGELFF. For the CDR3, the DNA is TGCGCCAGCAGCTTGTTACCAGGAGATACCGGGGAGCTGTTTTTT. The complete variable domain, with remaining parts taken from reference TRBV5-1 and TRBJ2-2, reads KAGVTQTPRYLIKTRGQQVTLSCSPISGHRSVSWYQQTPGQGLQFLFEYFSETQRNKGNFPGRFSGRQFSNSRSEMNVSTLELGDSALYLCASSLLPGDTGELFFGEGSRLTVL.

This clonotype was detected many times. The CDR3 protein is CASSFSGKNTEAFF. CDR3 in DNA: TGTGCCAGCAGTTTTTCGGGGAAGAACACTGAAGCTTTCTTT. The rearrangement joins TRBV12-3 or TRBV12-4 to TRBJ1-1; D gene ambiguous. The CDR3 sequence is 14 residues long. Trimming shortened V by 3 bases and J by 1 base, and 9 bases separated the two germline ends.

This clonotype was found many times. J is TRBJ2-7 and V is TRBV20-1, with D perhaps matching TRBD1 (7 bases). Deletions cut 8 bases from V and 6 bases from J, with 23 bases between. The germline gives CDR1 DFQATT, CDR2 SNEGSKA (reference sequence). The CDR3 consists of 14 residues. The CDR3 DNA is TGCAGTCCAGGGGGGCAGCCCAACGGAATCGAGCAGTACTTC. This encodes CSPGGQPNGIEQYF.

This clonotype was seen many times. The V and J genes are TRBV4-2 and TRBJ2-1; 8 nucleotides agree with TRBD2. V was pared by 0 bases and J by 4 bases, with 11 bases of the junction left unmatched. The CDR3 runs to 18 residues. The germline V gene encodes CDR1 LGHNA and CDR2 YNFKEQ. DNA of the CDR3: TGTGCCAGCAGCCAAGAGGCCGGGGTAGCGGGGAGATACAATGAGCAGTTCTTC. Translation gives CASSQEAGVAGRYNEQFF.

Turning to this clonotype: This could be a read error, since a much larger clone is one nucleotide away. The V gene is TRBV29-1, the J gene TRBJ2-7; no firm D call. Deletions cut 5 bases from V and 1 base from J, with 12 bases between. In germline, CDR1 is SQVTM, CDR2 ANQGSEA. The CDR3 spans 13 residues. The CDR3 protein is CSVLNDQSYEQYF. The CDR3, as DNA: TGCAGCGTTCTTAATGATCAATCCTACGAGCAGTACTTC.

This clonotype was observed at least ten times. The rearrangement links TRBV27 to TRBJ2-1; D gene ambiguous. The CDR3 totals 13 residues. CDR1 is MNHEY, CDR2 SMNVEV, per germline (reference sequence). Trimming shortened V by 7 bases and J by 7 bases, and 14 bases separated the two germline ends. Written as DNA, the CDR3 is TGTGCCAGCAAAACCTGGTTAGAGAATGAGCAGTTCTTC. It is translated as CASKTWLENEQFF.

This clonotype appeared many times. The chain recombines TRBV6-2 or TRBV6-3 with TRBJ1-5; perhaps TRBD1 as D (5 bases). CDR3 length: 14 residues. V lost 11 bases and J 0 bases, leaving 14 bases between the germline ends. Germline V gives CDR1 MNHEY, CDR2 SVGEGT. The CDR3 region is CACQIRDSNQPQHF. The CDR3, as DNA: TGTGCCTGCCAGATCAGGGATAGCAATCAGCCCCAGCATTTT.

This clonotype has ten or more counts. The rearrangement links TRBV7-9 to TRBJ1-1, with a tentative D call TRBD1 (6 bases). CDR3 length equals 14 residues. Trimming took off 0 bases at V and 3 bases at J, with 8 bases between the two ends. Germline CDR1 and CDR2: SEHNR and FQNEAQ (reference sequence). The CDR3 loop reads CASSLARQDTEAFF. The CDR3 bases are TGTGCCAGCAGCTTAGCTAGACAGGACACTGAAGCTTTCTTT.

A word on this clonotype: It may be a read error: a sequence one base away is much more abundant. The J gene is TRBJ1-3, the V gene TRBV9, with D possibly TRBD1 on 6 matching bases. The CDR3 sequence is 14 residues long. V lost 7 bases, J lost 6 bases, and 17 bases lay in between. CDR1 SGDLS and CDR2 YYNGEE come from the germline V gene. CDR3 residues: CASRGGRAENTIYF. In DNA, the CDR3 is TGTGCCAGCCGGGGGGGGCGCGCAGAAAACACCATATATTTT.

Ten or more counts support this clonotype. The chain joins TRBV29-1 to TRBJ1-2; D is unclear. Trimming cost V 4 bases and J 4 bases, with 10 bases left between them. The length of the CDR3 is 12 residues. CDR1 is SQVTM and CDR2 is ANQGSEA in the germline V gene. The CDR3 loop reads CSVGIAVYGYTF. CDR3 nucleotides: TGCAGCGTTGGTATAGCGGTCTATGGCTACACCTTC.

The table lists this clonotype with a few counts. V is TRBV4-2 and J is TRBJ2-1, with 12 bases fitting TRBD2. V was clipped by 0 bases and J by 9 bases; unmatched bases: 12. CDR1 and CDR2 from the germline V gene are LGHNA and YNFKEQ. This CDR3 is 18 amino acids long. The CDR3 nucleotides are TGTGCCAGCAGCCAAGATCCCCTTCTAGCGGGGGGGCGTGTTGAGCAGTTCTTC. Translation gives CASSQDPLLAGGRVEQFF.

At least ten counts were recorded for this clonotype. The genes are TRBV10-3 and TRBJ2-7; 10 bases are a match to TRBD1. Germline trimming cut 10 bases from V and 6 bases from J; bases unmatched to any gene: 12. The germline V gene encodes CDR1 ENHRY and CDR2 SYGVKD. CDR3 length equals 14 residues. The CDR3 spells CASFDRGRVFEQYF. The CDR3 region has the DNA TGTGCCAGCTTCGACAGGGGGCGGGTGTTCGAGCAGTACTTC.

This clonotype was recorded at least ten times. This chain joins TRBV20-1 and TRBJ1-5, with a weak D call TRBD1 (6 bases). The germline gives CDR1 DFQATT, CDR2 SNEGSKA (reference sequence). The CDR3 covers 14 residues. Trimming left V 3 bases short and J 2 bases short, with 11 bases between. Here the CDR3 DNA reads TGCAGTGCTAGTGAAGGGGGTGGCAATCAGCCCCAGCATTTT. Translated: CSASEGGGNQPQHF.

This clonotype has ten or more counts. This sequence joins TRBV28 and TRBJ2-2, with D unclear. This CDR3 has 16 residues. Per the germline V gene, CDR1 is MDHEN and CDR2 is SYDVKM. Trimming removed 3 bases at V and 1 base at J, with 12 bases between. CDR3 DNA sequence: TGTGCCAGCAGTTTGGTCGCACCCCAGAACACCGGGGAGCTGTTTTTT. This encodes CASSLVAPQNTGELFF.

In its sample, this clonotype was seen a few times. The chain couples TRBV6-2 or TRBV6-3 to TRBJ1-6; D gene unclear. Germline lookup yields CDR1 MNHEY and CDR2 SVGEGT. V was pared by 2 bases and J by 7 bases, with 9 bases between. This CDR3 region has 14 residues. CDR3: CASSYVSENSPLHF. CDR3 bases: TGTGCCAGCAGTTACGTATCCGAGAATTCACCCCTCCACTTT.

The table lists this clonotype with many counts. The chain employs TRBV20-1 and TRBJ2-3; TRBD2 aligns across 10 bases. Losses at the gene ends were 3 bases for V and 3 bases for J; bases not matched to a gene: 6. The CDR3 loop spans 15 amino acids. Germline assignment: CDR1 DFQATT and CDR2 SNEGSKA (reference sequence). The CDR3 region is CSASGGLAPTDTQYF. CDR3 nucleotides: TGCAGTGCTAGCGGGGGACTAGCGCCGACAGATACGCAGTATTTT.

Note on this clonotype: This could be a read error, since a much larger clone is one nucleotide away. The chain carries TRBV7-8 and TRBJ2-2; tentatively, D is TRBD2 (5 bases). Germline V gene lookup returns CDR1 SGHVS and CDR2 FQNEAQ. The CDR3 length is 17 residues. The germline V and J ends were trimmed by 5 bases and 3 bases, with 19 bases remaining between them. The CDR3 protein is CASSPLGWVGDTGELFF. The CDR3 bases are TGTGCCAGCAGCCCACTGGGTTGGGTGGGAGACACCGGGGAGCTGTTTTTT.